What follows describes a single TCR beta chain. Per germline, CDR1 SQVTM and CDR2 ANQGSEA. The junction had 6 bases not matched to a gene; V was cut back by 7 bases and J by 3 bases. CDR3 size: 12 residues. The sample comes from a study of regulatory T cells in long-lasting Graves disease. This sample's time point: persistent/refractory GD, antithyroid drugs over 5 years with positive TRAb. From PBMCs, RNA was extracted and then used to make the TCR library. Building of the TCR beta libraries involved iRepertoire HTBI primers and Arm-PCR of CDR3 regions. Per the authors' pipeline: Segment identification across samples yielded 62 TRBV and 14 TRBJ segments. TCRdb reprocessed the multiplex PCR reads via MiXCR and lists one record per CDR3 protein. These V and J calls derive from TCRdb rather than the authors' analysis. The sample holds 500,000 to 800,000 distinct CDR3 sequences, about 32% seen once.

The rearrangement uses TRBV29-1 and TRBJ2-7; 7 positions agree with TRBD1. Sequenced material: peripheral blood mononuclear cells (PBMCs), taken when the disease was refractory, from a patient treated with antithyroid drugs. The receptor's source is a female donor with Graves disease. The CDR3 spells CSAMGTVYEQYF. CDR3 DNA: TGCAGCGCCATGGGGACAGTCTACGAGCAGTACTTC.